This T cell receptor beta chain was profiled in a study of naive and memory T cell subsets. Four subsets defined by CD45RA and CD27 were sorted after CD3, CD4, CD8 and live/dead staining. Study-wide results and caveats: TCR counts from RNA may reflect activation-linked expression changes. Over 95% of naive TCR sequences appeared only once after error correction, unlike memory subsets.

J gave up 5 bases and V 2 bases, and 6 bases lay outside the gene matches. CDR3 length equals 15 residues. In germline, CDR1 is DFQATT, CDR2 SNEGSKA (reference sequence). The table lists this clonotype with many counts. Its antigen is not known. Two oligonucleotides, mixed equimolar, formed the beta constant-region primer covering TRBC1 and TRBC2. TCRdb reanalysed the UMI-ligation and nested PCR reads using MiXCR and keeps one entry per CDR3 protein. The sample consists of tens of thousands of distinct CDR3 sequences, 7% of them appearing once. Sequencing was carried out using central memory CD4+ T cells from blood. The V call is TRBV20-1, the J call TRBJ2-2, with 9 bases identical to TRBD2. This receptor was identified in a human donor in good health. CDR3 region: CSARTTSGWTGELFF. The CDR3 DNA follows: TGCAGTGCTAGAACAACTAGCGGGTGGACCGGGGAGCTGTTTTTT.